This is a list of T cell receptor beta chains from one sample in a study of cytomegalovirus exposure and HLA in healthy donors. Method: immunoSEQ multiplex PCR; TCRdb's copy keeps in-frame clones and lacks some. The sample consists of some 150,000 clones, 75% to 80% of them appearing once. Sequencing input: PBMCs. The source of these receptors is a man aged 40-50 years in good health and CMV-seropositive. Each CDR3 is given with its conserved first and last residue. The D gene is left open where the match is weak. Clone sizes are given selectively: once, few, many, or a class where the clone is expanded.

cdr3_aa cdr3_nt v_call d_call clone_size j_call
CASSRGLDGNTIYF TGCGCCAGCAGCAGGGGGCTAGATGGAAACACCATATATTTT TRBV10-2 TRBD1 few TRBJ1-3
CALRGSNTGELFF TGTGCCCTTAGAGGGTCCAACACCGGGGAGCTGTTTTTT TRBV10-3 . . TRBJ2-2
CAISESAGPYEQYF TGTGCCATCAGTGAGTCGGCGGGACCCTACGAGCAGTACTTC TRBV10-3 . . TRBJ2-7
CAIKIQGARNTEAFF TGTGCCATCAAGATCCAGGGGGCGCGGAACACTGAAGCTTTCTTT TRBV10-3 TRBD1 once TRBJ1-1
CASSGLARIYNEQFF TGTGCCAGCAGTGGACTAGCGCGAATCTACAATGAGCAGTTCTTC TRBV2 TRBD2 . TRBJ2-1
CAISVGGFNEQFF TGTGCCATCAGCGTTGGGGGGTTTAATGAGCAGTTCTTC TRBV10-3 . . TRBJ2-1
CASSWERSYEQYF TGCGCCAGCAGCTGGGAGCGGTCCTACGAGCAGTACTTC TRBV5-1 . once TRBJ2-7
CASSYSSSGDTYEQYF TGTGCCAGCAGTTACTCTAGTAGCGGGGACACCTACGAGCAGTACTTC TRBV6-5 TRBD2 few TRBJ2-7
CASISISGQTGRTGELFF TGTGCCAGCATCTCAATCTCCGGACAAACCGGGCGCACCGGGGAGCTGTTTTTT TRBV28 . . TRBJ2-2
CASSLGGRYGYTF TGTGCCAGCAGCTTGGGGGGGCGGTATGGCTACACCTTC TRBV11-2 . . TRBJ1-2
CASSQPPTGANTEAFF TGTGCCAGCAGCCAACCCCCGACAGGGGCGAACACTGAAGCTTTCTTT TRBV4-2 TRBD1 . TRBJ1-1
CASRRGTSGIQTQYF TGTGCCAGCAGAAGAGGGACTAGCGGGATCCAGACCCAGTACTTC TRBV2 TRBD2 . TRBJ2-5
CASSYTGINQPQHF TGTGCCAGCAGTTATACAGGGATTAATCAGCCCCAGCATTTT TRBV2 . . TRBJ1-5
CASSLHRGTAYEQYF TGTGCCAGCAGCTTACACCGCGGGACGGCCTACGAGCAGTACTTC TRBV11-3 . once TRBJ2-7
CASSLGGPDYTF TGTGCCAGCAGTTTAGGGGGCCCAGACTACACCTTC TRBV28 . . TRBJ1-2
CASSAGGTDTQYF TGTGCCAGTAGCGCGGGGGGGACAGATACGCAGTATTTT TRBV6-4 TRBD2 . TRBJ2-3
CASSLFTGELFF TGCGCCAGCAGCCTTTTCACCGGGGAGCTGTTTTTT TRBV5-1 . . TRBJ2-2
CATSRPGLAGTYEQYF TGTGCCACCAGCAGACCGGGACTAGCGGGCACCTACGAGCAGTACTTC TRBV15 TRBD2 . TRBJ2-7
CASSASGLSSYNEQFF TGTGCCAGCAGCGCTAGCGGCCTAAGCTCCTACAATGAGCAGTTCTTC TRBV7-3 TRBD2 . TRBJ2-1
CASSGLAGGEQYF TGTGCCAGCAGCGGACTAGCGGGAGGGGAGCAGTACTTC TRBV6-5 TRBD2 . TRBJ2-7
CASSLEGRGSSYEQYF TGCGCCAGCAGCTTGGAAGGCAGGGGGAGCTCCTACGAGCAGTACTTC TRBV5-1 TRBD1 . TRBJ2-7
CATSRGGLGELFF TGTGCCACCAGCAGAGGAGGGCTCGGGGAGCTGTTTTTT TRBV15 . . TRBJ2-2
CASSLAVQGETQYF TGCGCCAGCAGCTTGGCGGTTCAGGGTGAGACCCAGTACTTC TRBV5-1 . . TRBJ2-5
CASTQTGLGYTF TGTGCCAGCACCCAGACAGGGCTTGGCTACACCTTC TRBV6-5 TRBD1 . TRBJ1-2
CASSLRGEGRYTGELFF TGTGCCAGCAGCTTAAGAGGGGAGGGCCGGTACACCGGGGAGCTGTTTTTT TRBV11-3 TRBD2 . TRBJ2-2
CASSPDGGTYEQYF TGTGCCAGCAGCCCAGATGGTGGCACCTACGAGCAGTACTTC TRBV7-9 . once TRBJ2-7
CASSLGGGGYEQYF TGTGCCAGTAGCCTCGGAGGGGGGGGATACGAGCAGTACTTC TRBV19 . . TRBJ2-7
CASSSSYHEQFF TGCGCCAGCAGTTCTAGTTACCATGAGCAGTTCTTC TRBV10-1 . . TRBJ2-1
CASSPRLAGGQETQYF TGTGCCAGCAGCCCGCGACTAGCGGGGGGTCAAGAGACCCAGTACTTC TRBV11-3 TRBD2 . TRBJ2-5
CAISWDRAETQYF TGTGCCATCAGCTGGGACAGGGCGGAGACCCAGTACTTC TRBV10-3 TRBD1 . TRBJ2-5
CASSLVTGDNSPLHF TGTGCCAGCAGCTTGGTTACAGGGGATAATTCACCCCTCCACTTT TRBV5-4 TRBD1 few TRBJ1-6
CASSTTPGSNYGYTF TGTGCTAGCAGCACCACCCCGGGATCTAACTATGGCTACACCTTC TRBV5-4 . . TRBJ1-2
CASRTTANYEQYF TGTGCCAGCAGGACGACAGCAAACTACGAGCAGTACTTC TRBV28 . . TRBJ2-7
CAWSVPGYGYTF TGTGCCTGGAGTGTACCGGGTTATGGCTACACCTTC TRBV30 . . TRBJ1-2
CASRLKINTGELFF TGTGCCAGCAGACTGAAGATCAACACCGGGGAGCTGTTTTTT TRBV27 . . TRBJ2-2
CASSQTTDTIYF TGTGCCAGCAGCCAAACCACTGACACCATATATTTT TRBV9 . . TRBJ1-3
CASSSREVGYGYTF TGTGCCAGCAGCTCCAGGGAGGTCGGCTATGGCTACACCTTC TRBV7-9 . . TRBJ1-2
CASSLPWGDSNQPQHF TGTGCCAGCAGTTTACCCTGGGGGGATAGCAATCAGCCCCAGCATTTT TRBV28 . . TRBJ1-5
CASSQVEGGGGTGELFF TGTGCCAGCAGCCAGGTGGAGGGTGGGGGGGGTACCGGGGAGCTGTTTTTT TRBV4-2 TRBD2 . TRBJ2-2
CASSLRLVGYEQYF TGTGCCAGCAGTTTGAGGCTGGTCGGATACGAGCAGTACTTC TRBV27 . once TRBJ2-7
CASSYSSGSSDTQYF TGTGCCAGCAGTTACTCTAGCGGGAGTTCAGATACGCAGTATTTT TRBV6-5 TRBD2 . TRBJ2-3
CASSEAGAGLYEQYF TGTGCCAGCAGTGAAGCTGGCGCGGGGCTCTACGAGCAGTACTTC TRBV6-1 . . TRBJ2-7
CASSLPFEGTSVSTGELFF TGCGCCAGCAGCTTGCCCTTCGAAGGGACTAGCGTTTCCACCGGGGAGCTGTTTTTT TRBV5-1 TRBD2 . TRBJ2-2
CASSPERRVWFF TGTGCCAGCAGCCCTGAGCGCAGGGTATGGTTCTTC TRBV5-8 . . TRBJ2-1
CSVRTAYEQYF TGCAGCGTTCGTACAGCCTACGAGCAGTACTTC TRBV29-1 . . TRBJ2-7
CAISDLAGADTQYF TGTGCCATCAGTGATCTAGCGGGAGCAGATACGCAGTATTTT TRBV10-3 TRBD2 . TRBJ2-3
CASSLAAEETQYF TGTGCCAGCAGCTTAGCCGCCGAAGAGACCCAGTACTTC TRBV5-8 . few TRBJ2-5